The TCR beta chain under discussion was sequenced for a study of T cell responses to AZD1222 COVID-19 vaccine. Study-wide results and caveats: CD4 TCRs associated with vaccination spanned spike, dominating at 160-218 and 743-854. Seropositive AZD1222 recipients at baseline numbered only five or six.

As for this clone: Its antigen is not identified.

Produced via immunoSEQ multiplex PCR; TCRdb's table is partial and in-frame only. The table lists about 190,000 clones, more than 80% of them singletons. The CDR3 is 12 amino acids. Germline V gene lookup returns CDR1 SQVTM and CDR2 ANQGSEA. Between the trimmed V and J ends, which lost 4 bases and 7 bases, there was a span of 11 bases. The sample in question was peripheral blood, obtained on day 0 of AZD1222 vaccination. The receptor was derived from an adult in good health. This chain connects TRBV29-1 to TRBJ2-1, with D possibly TRBD1 on 6 matching bases. CDR3 region: CSVGGPGNEQFF. CDR3 nucleotides: TGCAGCGTTGGGGGGCCAGGGAATGAGCAGTTCTTC.